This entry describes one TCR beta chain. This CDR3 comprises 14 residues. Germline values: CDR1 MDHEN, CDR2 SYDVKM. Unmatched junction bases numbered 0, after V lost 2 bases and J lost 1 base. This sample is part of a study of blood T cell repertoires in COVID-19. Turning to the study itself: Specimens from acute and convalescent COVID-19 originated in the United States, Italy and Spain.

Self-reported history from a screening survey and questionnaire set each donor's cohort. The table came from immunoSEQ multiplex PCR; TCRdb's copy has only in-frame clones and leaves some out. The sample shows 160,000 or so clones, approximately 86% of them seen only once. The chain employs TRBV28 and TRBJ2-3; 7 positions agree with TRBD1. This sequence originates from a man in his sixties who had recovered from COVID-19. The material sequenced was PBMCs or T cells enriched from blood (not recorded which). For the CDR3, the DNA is TGTGCCAGCAGTTTAACAGGGGGCACAGATACGCAGTATTTT. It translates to CASSLTGGTDTQYF.